Listed below are T cell receptor beta chains from one sample, sequenced in a study of blood T cell repertoires in COVID-19. Measured with immunoSEQ multiplex PCR; TCRdb has only the in-frame clones, and not every one. The sample holds 230,000 or so clones, roughly nine tenths seen once. The specimen sequenced was peripheral blood. These receptor sequences come from a woman between 40 and 55 years old who had recovered from COVID-19. Both conserved end residues are part of each CDR3. D genes are given only for firm matches.

TRBV5-4	TRBJ1-2	TRBD1	TGTGCCAGCAGACTAGGACAGGGGTTTTTGTCGAATGGCTACACCTTC	CASRLGQGFLSNGYTF
TRBV28	TRBJ2-7	TRBD2	TGTGCCAGCAGGCGAGCGGGGGGGCCATTCGAGCAGTACTTC	CASRRAGGPFEQYF
TRBV5-1	TRBJ2-5	TRBD2	TGCGCCAGCAGCTCGATAGCGGGAGCCCAAGAGACCCAGTACTTC	CASSSIAGAQETQYF
TRBV9	TRBJ1-6	NA	TGTGCCAGCAGCGTAGACCCGGACAGCCTTAATTCACCCCTCCACTTT	CASSVDPDSLNSPLHF
TRBV18	TRBJ2-5	NA	TGTGCCAGCGCTTTAGCTGGCCCAGGGGAGACCCAGTACTTC	CASALAGPGETQYF
TRBV4-1	TRBJ2-1	NA	TGCGCCAGCAGCCACGCGGTCGATGAGCAGTTCTTC	CASSHAVDEQFF
TRBV6-5	TRBJ2-5	NA	TGTGCCAGCAGTTACAGACTGGATGGAGAGACCCAGTACTTC	CASSYRLDGETQYF
TRBV3-1/TRBV3-2	TRBJ2-2	NA	TGTGCCAGCAGCCAAGAAGGGAGGATCCCAAGGGGCGGGGAGCTGTTTTTT	CASSQEGRIPRGGELFF
TRBV9	TRBJ1-2	NA	TGTGCCAGCAGCGCAGTTACCTATGGCTACACCTTC	CASSAVTYGYTF
TRBV6-5	TRBJ1-1	NA	TGTGCCAGCAGGGGACATAGGAACACTGAAGCTTTCTTT	CASRGHRNTEAFF
TRBV10-3	TRBJ2-6	NA	TGTGCCATCAGTGAGTCCCTTCCCCGGGCCAACGTCCTGACTTTC	CAISESLPRANVLTF
TRBV19	TRBJ1-5	TRBD1	TGTGCCAGTAGCCGGACAGGGGGCGGCTTCAGCAATCAGCCCCAGCATTTT	CASSRTGGGFSNQPQHF